The clone carrying this T cell receptor (beta chain) has a handful of counts. Its antigen remains unidentified. This CDR3 contains 13 residues. V lost 1 base and J 5 bases, leaving 8 bases between the germline ends. CDR1 MGHDK and CDR2 SYGVNS come from the germline V gene. These data come from a study of T cells in Graves' hyperthyroidism and ophthalmopathy. Study results and caveats: Model predictions of ophthalmopathy came a median approximately 6 months before onset. Most clonotypes that expanded in the thyroid above 0.001 also showed up in blood.

Patients affected by ophthalmopathy presented a Clinical Activity Score of at least 3, a NOSPECS grade of at least 4, and disease duration below 3 months. For the diagnoses, clinical symptoms, serum thyroxine and TRAb, thyroid ultrasound and orbital computed tomography were used. TCR beta CDR3 regions were amplified from RNA. Using the HTBI primer set, a first-round RT-PCR was run on the TCR CDR3. TCRdb ran MiXCR on the multiplex PCR reads and lists one entry per CDR3 protein. The data show about half a million distinct CDR3 sequences, with approximately 20% seen just once and 40% to 50% held by the top ten.

The sequenced sample was blood. The chain couples TRBV25-1 to TRBJ2-5; D might be TRBD2 (5 bases). The sequence was obtained from a man aged 40-50 years with Graves' ophthalmopathy. Here the CDR3 DNA reads TGTGCCAGCAGTGAATTCGGGGTGGAGACCCAGTACTTC. This sequence encodes CASSEFGVETQYF. The complete variable domain, with remaining parts taken from reference TRBV25-1 and TRBJ2-5, reads EADIYQTPRYLVIGTGKKITLECSQTMGHDKMYWYQQDPGMELHLIHYSYGVNSTEKGDLSSESTVSRIRTEHFPLTLESARPSHTSQYLCASSEFGVETQYFGPGTRLLVL.